These T cell receptor beta chains were read from a single sample in a study of cytomegalovirus exposure and HLA in healthy donors. Assay used: immunoSEQ multiplex PCR; TCRdb lists only in-frame clones, some missing. The sample contains 300,000 or so clones, roughly 81% of which appear only once. The specimen sequenced was PBMCs. The source of these receptors is a woman between 40 and 50 years old in good health and CMV-seropositive. Both conserved end residues are part of each CDR3. Rows give clone size only sometimes, using once, few, many, or a class for an expanded clone.

size,V,J,CDR3
.,TRBV5-1,TRBJ2-1,CASSLGLALYNEQFF
.,TRBV4-2,TRBJ2-3,CASSQPELETDTQYF
.,TRBV6-1,TRBJ2-2,CASVGEANTGELFF
.,TRBV7-8,TRBJ2-1,CASSSPSQTKSYNEQFF
.,TRBV2,TRBJ1-1,CASSEQGSNTEAFF
once,TRBV25-1,TRBJ1-4,CASSGGKQGTNEKLFF
.,TRBV5-4,TRBJ2-7,CASSQSLAGGPGEQYF
many,TRBV28,TRBJ1-2,CASSSIDRNYGYTF
.,TRBV5-4,TRBJ1-3,CASSLGAGSSSGNTIYF
once,TRBV27,TRBJ1-1,CASSPSTGAITEAFF
few,TRBV6-4,TRBJ1-2,CASSDTPQALYGYTF
.,TRBV5-1,TRBJ2-3,CASTSVGRTSDTQYF
.,TRBV5-6,TRBJ1-5,CASSNRGAPGDLLSQPQHF
.,TRBV4-3,TRBJ1-4,CASSDRALGEKLFF
few,TRBV27,TRBJ1-5,CASSFRGSHQPQHF
.,TRBV11-3,TRBJ1-1,CASSLGTPGGTTEAFF
.,TRBV5-1,TRBJ2-2,CASSLFPGQGSTGELFF
few,TRBV7-3,TRBJ2-2,CASSPQTSGLSGGELFF
.,TRBV7-3,TRBJ2-4,CASISGMAKNIQYF
.,TRBV7-2,TRBJ2-5,CASSLAIGRETQYF
.,TRBV30,TRBJ2-1,CAWSIGQGLDNEQFF
.,TRBV10-1,TRBJ1-5,CASSVASRVQDQPQHF
.,TRBV7-8,TRBJ2-6,CASSLVDTGGSGANVLTF
.,TRBV6-5,TRBJ1-2,CASRRTGKESDGYTF
few,TRBV28,TRBJ2-7,CASRPTSGRIYSYEQYF
.,TRBV25-1,TRBJ2-5,CASSVQGRWETQYF
.,TRBV7-3,TRBJ2-7,CASSADRGNEQYF
.,TRBV9,TRBJ1-6,CASTRGGADNSPLHF
.,TRBV29-1,TRBJ2-3,CSTRTSTDTQYF
.,TRBV6-4,TRBJ1-1,CASKNRVGGTEAFF
.,TRBV27,TRBJ1-5,CASSLLGATHQPQHF
.,TRBV11-2,TRBJ1-1,CASSIDRAEAFF
.,TRBV30,TRBJ1-3,CAWSTRGRGMYGNTIYF
.,TRBV5-1,TRBJ1-5,CASSLAGQGKSNQPQHF
.,TRBV28,TRBJ2-7,CASSLGFSSYEQYF
.,TRBV18,TRBJ2-5,CASSPSPGTGTGETQYF
.,TRBV28,TRBJ1-1,CASSLRGTEAFF
.,TRBV4-2,TRBJ2-1,CASSREGDNPRNEQFF
few,TRBV2,TRBJ2-2,CASSGLAEVTGELFF
.,TRBV18,TRBJ2-7,CASSLGQGPYEQYF
.,TRBV5-6,TRBJ2-2,CASSQISGELFF
few,TRBV5-4,TRBJ2-7,CASSVGLGGAGYEQYF
.,TRBV28,TRBJ2-7,CASSFGGRGTGFYEQYF
.,TRBV27,TRBJ2-7,CASSFQGYEQYF
.,TRBV18,TRBJ2-3,CASAGLAGVSDTQYF
.,TRBV7-2,TRBJ2-2,CASSLARGAGELFF
few,TRBV28,TRBJ2-7,CASSLGGSPYEQYF
.,TRBV6-5,TRBJ2-4,CASSSGTKNIQYF
.,TRBV25-1,TRBJ1-2,CASSEPDSGKRRYTF
once,TRBV7-2,TRBJ2-2,CASSLGGLSANTGELFF
.,TRBV30,TRBJ2-1,CAWRISGYNEQFF
.,TRBV7-2,TRBJ1-3,CASSRGGGNTIYF